These 20 T cell receptor beta chains were all obtained from the same sample, sequenced in a study of blood T cell repertoires in COVID-19 (dated by TCRdb to about 2020). Libraries were made using the immunoSEQ multiplex PCR assay. The clones in this table, taken by TCRdb from immuneACCESS, are in-frame only. Not every clone is retained; where verified, under half of the shortfall comes from an unresolved V gene, and the cause of the rest is unknown. This sample is represented by about 18,000 clones; approximately 90% of them were singletons. The ten largest clones take up roughly 52% of the sample. The sequenced sample was peripheral blood. The receptors stem from a human donor in a cohort sampled during active COVID-19.

This clone was counted a few times. The gene calls are TRBV5-1 and TRBJ1-3, with 7 bases aligning to TRBD1. The CDR3 has 15 amino acids. The J segment lost 2 bases and the V segment lost 1 base, leaving 3 bases of the junction unmatched. Germline V gives CDR1 SGHRS, CDR2 YFSETQ. CDR3 protein: CASSLRGPTGNTIYF. Here the CDR3 DNA reads TGCGCCAGCAGCTTGAGGGGGCCAACTGGAAACACCATATATTTT. The variable domain in full, completed from reference TRBV5-1 and TRBJ1-3, reads KAGVTQTPRYLIKTRGQQVTLSCSPISGHRSVSWYQQTPGQGLQFLFEYFSETQRNKGNFPGRFSGRQFSNSRSEMNVSTLELGDSALYLCASSLRGPTGNTIYFGEGSWLTVV.

The rearrangement joins TRBV5-4 to TRBJ2-5; 11 nucleotides line up with TRBD2. With 0 bases clipped from V and 7 bases from J, the junction kept 17 bases outside the gene matches. The CDR3 is 19 residues long. Per the germline V gene, CDR1 is SGHNT and CDR2 is YYREEE (reference sequence). The CDR3 reads CASSLARASGGPEGGTQYF. CDR3 DNA sequence: TGTGCCAGCAGCTTGGCTCGGGCTAGCGGGGGGCCTGAGGGGGGGACCCAGTACTTC.

The V gene is TRBV4-2, the J gene TRBJ2-2; D may be TRBD2 (5 bases). CDR1 and CDR2 from the germline V gene are LGHNA and YNFKEQ. Trimming shortened V by 3 bases and J by 6 bases, and 11 bases separated the two germline ends. The CDR3 is made up of 14 amino acids. The CDR3 nucleotides are TGTGCCAGCAGCCAGGGAGAGGTCTCCGGGGAGCTGTTTTTT. It translates to CASSQGEVSGELFF.

CDR3 amino acids: CAISLSATSAGDSYEQYF. CDR3 DNA sequence: TGTGCCATCAGTCTCTCGGCTACTAGCGCAGGTGACTCCTACGAGCAGTACTTC. The chain employs TRBV10-3 and TRBJ2-7; 7 bases map to TRBD2. The CDR3 loop spans 18 amino acids. Per the germline V gene, CDR1 is ENHRY and CDR2 is SYGVKD. V lost 5 bases, J lost 0 bases, and 16 bases stayed unmatched.

V gene TRBV15 combines with J gene TRBJ2-4; TRBD1 matches at 7 bases. Trimming at V came to 5 bases and at J to 0 bases, leaving 7 bases not matched to a gene. The length of the CDR3 is 16 residues. Germline CDR1 is LNHNV and CDR2 is YYDKDF (reference sequence). CDR3 in DNA: TGTGCCACCAGCCCTCGGGACAGATTAGCCAAAAACATTCAGTACTTC. This encodes CATSPRDRLAKNIQYF.

CDR3 amino acids: CASSHIWGGSYEQYF. The CDR3 DNA reads as TGCGCCAGCAGCCACATCTGGGGGGGCTCCTACGAGCAGTACTTC. The chain carries TRBV4-3 and TRBJ2-7; 7 bases are a match to TRBD2. CDR3 length: 15 residues. Trimming cost V 3 bases and J 0 bases; bases outside gene matches: 5. CDR1 is LGHNA, CDR2 YSLEER, per germline.

The gene calls are TRBV9 and TRBJ2-3; no firm D call. Trimming took off 4 bases at V and 2 bases at J, with 8 bases between the two ends. CDR1 and CDR2 (germline): SGDLS, YYNGEE. This CDR3 has 13 amino acids. In DNA, the CDR3 is TGTGCCAGCAGCCTCGGAGTCACAGATACGCAGTATTTT. It specifies CASSLGVTDTQYF.

This rearrangement joins TRBV5-1 to TRBJ2-5; 12 bases align to TRBD2. Germline loops: CDR1 SGHRS, CDR2 YFSETQ. CDR3 length: 16 residues. V lost 3 bases, J lost 5 bases, and 8 bases stayed unmatched. The chain's CDR3 is CASSSTLAGGGETQYF. Written as DNA, the CDR3 is TGCGCCAGCAGCTCCACCCTAGCGGGGGGGGGTGAGACCCAGTACTTC.

This rearrangement joins TRBV5-1 to TRBJ2-7; 7 nucleotides match TRBD1. The V gene's germline CDR1 is SGHRS and CDR2 YFSETQ. V trimming: 0 bases; J trimming: 2 bases; junction bases outside the gene matches: 11. The CDR3 runs to 17 residues. DNA for the CDR3: TGCGCCAGCAGCTTGGGGCCCCGGACAGGTGTGACCTACGAGCAGTACTTC. Amino acid sequence: CASSLGPRTGVTYEQYF.

This clone was counted a single time. The chain uses TRBV4-3 and TRBJ1-1; D might be TRBD1 (6 bases). The CDR3 extends over 17 amino acids. V lost 0 bases and J 0 bases, leaving 14 bases between the germline ends. CDR1 LGHNA and CDR2 YSLEER come from the germline V gene. The CDR3 DNA is TGCGCCAGCAGCCAAGATAGGACAGCTGGCATGAACACTGAAGCTTTCTTT. This codes for CASSQDRTAGMNTEAFF.

The chain employs TRBV9 and TRBJ2-2; D not resolved. Germline loops: CDR1 SGDLS, CDR2 YYNGEE. The germline V and J ends were trimmed by 0 bases and 1 base, with 7 bases remaining between them. CDR3 size: 15 residues. CDR3 sequence: CASSVENGNTGELFF. The CDR3, as DNA: TGTGCCAGCAGCGTAGAAAACGGGAACACCGGGGAGCTGTTTTTT.

This chain links TRBV19 with TRBJ1-2; D is ambiguous. V lost 3 bases and J 7 bases, leaving 6 bases between the germline ends. The CDR3 covers 11 residues. Germline CDR1 is LNHDA and CDR2 is SQIVND (reference sequence). The CDR3 region is CASSIRGGYTF. DNA of the CDR3: TGTGCCAGTAGTATCCGCGGTGGCTACACCTTC.

The chain is built from TRBV7-2 and TRBJ1-5; unclear D gene. Deletions cut 3 bases from V and 3 bases from J, with 12 bases between. In germline, CDR1 is SGHTA, CDR2 FQGNSA. This CDR3 comprises 15 residues. The CDR3 spells CASSFLVETNQPQHF. For the CDR3, the DNA is TGTGCCAGCAGCTTCCTAGTTGAAACCAATCAGCCCCAGCATTTT.

This clone was recorded a few times. The chain recombines TRBV6-5 with TRBJ1-1; TRBD1 aligns across 8 bases. This CDR3 has 14 amino acids. The germline gives CDR1 MNHEY, CDR2 SVGAGI. V trimming: 8 bases; J trimming: 5 bases; junction bases outside the gene matches: 10. The CDR3 sequence: CASFRGPRGTEAFF. The CDR3 DNA is TGTGCCAGCTTCAGGGGGCCACGGGGGACTGAAGCTTTCTTT.

V and J are TRBV24-1 and TRBJ1-5; TRBD1 aligns across 7 bases. The J segment lost 1 base and the V segment lost 2 bases, leaving 7 bases of the junction unmatched. The length of the CDR3 is 17 residues. CDR1 and CDR2 (germline): KGHDR, SFDVKD. CDR3 in DNA: TGTGCCACCAGTGATTGGGACAGCACGTCGAGCAATCAGCCCCAGCATTTT. Translating it yields CATSDWDSTSSNQPQHF.

This chain connects TRBV29-1 to TRBJ1-2; 9 nucleotides line up with TRBD1. V lost 7 bases, J lost 4 bases, and 7 bases stayed unmatched. The CDR3 totals 13 residues. The V gene's germline CDR1 is SQVTM and CDR2 ANQGSEA. The CDR3 protein is CSAPGQGSYGYTF. The CDR3 DNA sequence: TGCAGCGCCCCGGGACAGGGTAGCTATGGCTACACCTTC.

This clone turned up a few times. This chain joins TRBV7-2 and TRBJ2-1; 7 positions match TRBD2. Per the germline V gene, CDR1 is SGHTA and CDR2 is FQGNSA. V lost 5 bases to trimming and J lost 13 bases; unmatched junction nucleotides: 14. The CDR3 totals 14 residues. Here the CDR3 reads CASSTGTITMNQFF. CDR3 sequence (DNA): TGTGCCAGCAGCACCGGGACTATTACAATGAACCAGTTCTTC.

The chain couples TRBV6-6 to TRBJ1-2; 7 positions match TRBD1. Per the germline V gene, CDR1 is MNHNY and CDR2 is SVGAGI (reference sequence). V lost 6 bases to trimming and J lost 2 bases; unmatched junction nucleotides: 3. The CDR3 contains 13 residues. CDR3 in amino acids: CASRPGQNYGYTF. Here the CDR3 DNA reads TGTGCCAGCAGACCGGGACAGAACTATGGCTACACCTTC.

This clone was counted once. The chain is built from TRBV7-2 and TRBJ1-3, with 9 bases that match TRBD1. CDR1 and CDR2 from the germline V gene are SGHTA and FQGNSA. The CDR3 sequence is 17 residues long. V lost 1 base and J lost 0; bases outside the gene matches: 4. CDR3 nucleotides: TGTGCCAGCAGCTTAGGGGGACAGGGCTTCTCTGGAAACACCATATATTTT. It translates to CASSLGGQGFSGNTIYF.

The rearrangement links TRBV7-8 to TRBJ2-3; D is unresolved. Germline lookup yields CDR1 SGHVS and CDR2 FQNEAQ. The ends were cut back, 5 bases at V and 2 bases at J, with 11 bases in the middle. The CDR3 length is 14 residues. The CDR3 DNA sequence: TGTGCCAGCAGCCCCACTGTCCTCACAGATACGCAGTATTTT. This codes for CASSPTVLTDTQYF. The whole variable domain, filled in from reference TRBV7-8 and TRBJ2-3, reads GAGVSQSPRYKVAKRGQDVALRCDPISGHVSLFWYQQALGQGPEFLTYFQNEAQLDKSGLPSDRFFAERPEGSVSTLKIQRTQQEDSAVYLCASSPTVLTDTQYFGPGTRLTVL.